A single T cell receptor (beta chain) is shown here with its context. Its binding antigen is unknown. No base quality values were provided; no much bigger clone lies one nucleotide off. Using immunoSEQ, frozen genomic DNA was subjected to high-throughput TCRbeta CDR3 sequencing, a process that included PCR amplification, mapping, bias correction and internal controls. The study's own analysis went as follows. Only productive rearrangements were retained, and each unique TCRbeta sequence was defined by its CDR3 nucleotide sequence together with its V and J gene. For classification of a sequence as donor-reactive, at least 5-fold expansion in CFSE-low cells relative to unstimulated pre-transplant cells and a frequency of at least 0.01% were required. To ensure at least 90% detection power, minimum frequency thresholds were set for each subject based on that subject's lowest-template unstimulated sample. Jensen-Shannon divergence between the top 1000 TCRbeta sequences after and before transplant was used to measure repertoire turnover. Two-sided Fisher's exact tests were used to test for changes in how often donor-reactive sequences were detected. TCRdb re-hosts the immuneACCESS table, in-frame sequences only. Its copies lack some clones; in the studies checked, an unresolved V gene accounts for under half of them, and the cause for the rest is not known. V, J and clone size are taken as reported in that table, and D and trimming were inferred from the DNA itself. This sample has tens of thousands of clones in its table, and around 70% of those were observed once. The ten most abundant clones make up around 8.9% of the sample.

Unstimulated PBMCs, after thawing, were stained for CD3, CD4 and CD8 and then FACS-sorted into CD3+CD4+ and CD3+CD8+ populations. All 8 studied subjects were randomized to withdrawal of immunosuppression. The Qiagen DNeasy Blood and Tissue Kit was used for genomic DNA isolation. V loses 4 bases, J loses 4 bases, and the germline ends lie 13 bases apart. From a lookup of the germline V gene, CDR1 and CDR2 are MNHEY and SVGAGI. The CDR3 spans 15 residues, from the cysteine through the phenylalanine. Only CDR3 DNA is held: 45 bases, read in frame from base 1. This sample was taken from a study of T cell clones after liver transplantation (dated by TCRdb to the late 2010s). Looking at the study overall: Samples were obtained from ITN030ST, a randomized trial in which withdrawal of immunosuppression was attempted within 2 years of liver transplantation. After a pre-transplant mixed lymphocyte reaction, TCRbeta sequencing was used to pinpoint donor-reactive T cell clones, which were subsequently tracked in post-transplant blood. As an antigen-independent comparator for donor-reactive sequences, third party-reactive TCRbeta sequences were also identified from pre-transplant MLRs. Three of the eight recipients were HCV-positive; the others were transplanted for non-autoimmune, non-viral indications. Subjects received no induction therapy and standard immunosuppression until randomization at 12-24 months post-transplant. To count as tolerant, a recipient had to stay completely off immunosuppression for at least one year without liver enzymes climbing beyond twice the upper limit of normal. Blood samples were collected pre-transplant, pre-randomization before withdrawal, and post-randomization after either complete withdrawal or failed withdrawal. Of the 8 liver transplant recipients making up the studied cohort, 3 were classified as tolerant and 5 as non-tolerant.

Broad study findings and their caveats: In two subjects, low numbers of available donor cells limited the measurable donor-reactive repertoire. Donor-reactive sequences declined more than third party-reactive ones, suggesting partial antigen-specific deletion unrelated to withdrawal success. A significant post-transplant decrease in circulating donor-reactive CD4 TCRbeta sequences was observed in most of the 8 subjects, irrespective of tolerance or HCV status. Once repertoire turnover was taken into account, donor-reactive detection showed a significant reduction for CD4 in 7 of 8 subjects and for CD8 in 8 of 8. Because of small, heterogeneous patient numbers and non-standardized post-transplant time points, the conclusions were only preliminary. Without allograft tissue specimens, donor-reactive T cells may have migrated into the graft rather than being deleted.

Specimen: CD4+ T cells from blood, collected at the 22-month timepoint. The origin of this receptor is a human patient who received a liver transplant. After a transplant, some T cells may be the graft donor's own cells. The chain joins TRBV6-5 to TRBJ1-4; TRBD1 is perhaps the D gene, given 5 matching bases. The DNA sequence is as follows: TGTGCCAGCAGTTTACGAGGAGGGGTTAATGAAAAACTGTTTTTT. This is translated as CASSLRGGVNEKLFF.